This T cell receptor (beta chain) originates from a study of cytomegalovirus exposure and HLA in healthy donors. Per the germline V gene, CDR1 is SGHVS and CDR2 is FQNEAQ. V was cut by 1 base and J by 1 base, with 11 bases left in between. The CDR3 covers 16 residues. The PCR contained 60 Vbeta and 13 Jbeta primers. Measured with immunoSEQ multiplex PCR; TCRdb has only the in-frame clones, and not every one. The table lists more than 120,000 clones, around 85% of them singletons. This clonotype was sampled from a young woman in good health and CMV-seronegative. The chain links TRBV7-8 to TRBJ1-5; TRBD1 might be the D (6 bases). Sequencing was carried out using PBMCs. CDR3 DNA sequence: TGTGCCAGCAGCTTAGAAGGACAGAGCAGCAATCAGCCCCAGCATTTT. It yields the protein CASSLEGQSSNQPQHF.